This T cell receptor beta chain was captured in a study of T-cell memory formation after mild COVID-19. Study results and limitations: For contracting clones, CD4+ ones sat mainly in CM and EM, CD8+ in EMRA. For second-wave clones that peaked at day 37, SARS-CoV-2 specificity went unverified.

TCRdb independently ran MiXCR on the 5' RACE reads; one entry per CDR3 protein. In the table there are about 190,000 distinct CDR3 sequences, 20% to 25% of which are singletons. The sample holds a few counts of this clonotype. Antigen: not known. This CDR3 has 16 amino acids. Germline V CDR1 and CDR2: LGHNA, YSLEER. Trimming removed 0 bases at V and 0 bases at J, with 9 bases between. V and J are TRBV4-3 and TRBJ2-1; no definite D call. The specimen sequenced was PBMCs or a T cell subset sorted from them (not recorded which). This receptor was taken from an adult woman who had mild COVID-19 (a few samples of this study predate the infection). Cell type and time point are not known. CDR3 coding DNA: TGCGCCAGCAGCCAAGATCGAGCGAGCTCCTACAATGAGCAGTTCTTC. This gives the protein CASSQDRASSYNEQFF.